These 28 T cell receptor beta chains came from one sample sequenced in a study of blood T cell repertoires in COVID-19. Libraries were prepared by immunoSEQ multiplex PCR; TCRdb keeps only in-frame clonotypes and omits some of them. Counted here are about 220,000 clones, more than 70% occurring once; the ten biggest clones make up 3% to 4%. The sample was peripheral blood. The receptors shown here come from an elderly woman with acute or convalescent COVID-19.

The genes are TRBV4-2 and TRBJ2-7; D perhaps matches TRBD2 (5 bases). The CDR3 sequence is 15 residues long. V was cut by 1 base and J by 3 bases, with 13 bases left in between. Germline CDR1 reads LGHNA; CDR2 reads YNFKEQ. This chain's CDR3 is CASSQGSTTIYEQYF. The CDR3 nucleotides read TGTGCCAGCAGCCAAGGTTCGACTACTATCTACGAGCAGTACTTC.

Only one count was recorded for this clone. The genes are TRBV10-3 and TRBJ2-2, with a weak D call TRBD2 (7 bases). The V and J ends lost 2 bases and 4 bases respectively, with 11 bases between them. Germline loops: CDR1 ENHRY, CDR2 SYGVKD. The CDR3 is made up of 15 amino acids. CDR3 nucleotide sequence: TGTGCCATCAGTGAGCGGGGGGCCCCCACCGGGGAGCTGTTTTTT. As protein: CAISERGAPTGELFF.

A single count supports this clone. The rearrangement uses TRBV11-1 and TRBJ2-7; unclear D gene. V gave up 2 bases and J gave up 7 bases, with 15 bases separating them. Germline CDR1 reads SGHAT; CDR2 reads FQDESV (reference sequence). The CDR3 contains 14 residues. CDR3 sequence reads: CASSLMPSAREQYF. The CDR3 nucleotides are TGTGCCAGCAGCTTAATGCCCTCGGCGAGGGAGCAGTACTTC.

DNA for the CDR3: TGTGCCAGCAGCTACAGGGGGCGCGGAAACACCATATATTTT. It is translated as CASSYRGRGNTIYF. This chain joins TRBV27 and TRBJ1-3, with 9 positions matching TRBD1. Germline V lookup: CDR1 MNHEY, CDR2 SMNVEV (reference sequence). This CDR3 contains 14 residues. V was pared by 6 bases and J by 4 bases, with 4 bases of the junction left unmatched.

The chain is built from TRBV3-1 (or the pseudogene TRBV3-2) and TRBJ1-1; D gene ambiguous. Germline CDR1 is LGHDT and CDR2 is YNNKEL (reference sequence). The CDR3 has 14 amino acids. The V gene lost 1 base and the J gene lost 1 base, with 7 bases spanning the gap. The CDR3 reads CASSQGAGNTEAFF. CDR3 in DNA: TGTGCCAGCAGCCAAGGGGCAGGGAACACTGAAGCTTTCTTT.

The chain joins TRBV19 to TRBJ2-1; possible D gene TRBD1, 7 bases. Per the germline V gene, CDR1 is LNHDA and CDR2 is SQIVND (reference sequence). Trimming pared 7 bases from V and 7 bases from J, leaving 17 bases between. CDR3 size: 14 residues. CDR3: CASKQGGTRNEQFF. Here the CDR3 DNA reads TGTGCCAGTAAGCAGGGGGGAACTCGGAATGAGCAGTTCTTC.

V gene TRBV28 combines with J gene TRBJ1-3; D might be TRBD1 (6 bases). Trimming pared 6 bases from V and 0 bases from J, leaving 9 bases between. CDR1 and CDR2 (germline): MDHEN, SYDVKM. CDR3 length: 14 residues. CDR3 amino acids: CASRRGSSGNTIYF. CDR3 bases: TGTGCCAGCAGGAGGGGGAGCTCTGGAAACACCATATATTTT.

The chain is built from TRBV3-1 (or the pseudogene TRBV3-2) and TRBJ1-1; tentatively, D is TRBD1 (6 bases). Deletions cut 3 bases from V and 1 base from J, with 9 bases between. The CDR3 runs to 14 residues. Germline V gene sequence: CDR1 LGHDT, CDR2 YNNKEL (reference sequence). The CDR3 DNA sequence: TGTGCCAGCAGCCATGGGACACCGAACACTGAAGCTTTCTTT. Its protein is CASSHGTPNTEAFF.

This chain links TRBV19 with TRBJ1-2; 9 bases line up with TRBD1. After removal of 8 bases from V and 3 bases from J, the junction contained 10 bases not matched to a gene. The CDR3 contains 15 residues. Germline values: CDR1 LNHDA, CDR2 SQIVND (reference sequence). Written as DNA, the CDR3 is TGTGCCAGTCGACAGGGGGAAAGGTTTGACTATGGCTACACCTTC. Translation gives CASRQGERFDYGYTF.

This rearrangement joins TRBV3-1 (or the pseudogene TRBV3-2) to TRBJ1-5, with D maybe TRBD1 (5 bases). Germline lookup yields CDR1 LGHDT and CDR2 YNNKEL (reference sequence). The CDR3 has 14 amino acids. Trimming left V 2 bases short and J 2 bases short, with 7 bases between. CDR3 amino acids: CASSQRGGNQPQHF. The CDR3 bases are TGTGCCAGCAGCCAAAGGGGTGGCAATCAGCCCCAGCATTTT.

The rearrangement uses TRBV6-5 and TRBJ1-3; no clear D gene. CDR3 length: 15 amino acids. The V end lost 2 bases, the J end lost 4 bases, and 12 bases lay between the germline ends. The V gene's germline CDR1 is MNHEY and CDR2 SVGAGI. Here the CDR3 DNA reads TGTGCCAGCAGTTACGCGGCCGAGAGGGGAAACACCATATATTTT. Amino acid sequence: CASSYAAERGNTIYF.

The chain is built from TRBV2 and TRBJ1-2, with D unclear. The CDR3 sequence is 13 residues long. Per germline, CDR1 SNHLY and CDR2 FYNNEI. The V end was cut by 8 bases, the J end by 0 bases, with 10 bases between. In DNA, the CDR3 is TGTGCCAGCCCCCTTTTTACTAACTATGGCTACACCTTC. It codes for CASPLFTNYGYTF.

V and J are TRBV7-2 and TRBJ1-2; TRBD1 might be the D (6 bases). The CDR3 has 15 residues. Trimming left V 7 bases short and J 4 bases short, with 19 bases between. The germline CDR1 and CDR2 sequences are SGHTA and FQGNSA. Here the CDR3 DNA reads TGTGCCAGCATCCTATGGGGCCAGGGGAGCTATGGCTACACCTTC. Protein: CASILWGQGSYGYTF.

The genes are TRBV14 and TRBJ1-2; possibly TRBD1 for D (5 bases). Trimming cost V 0 bases and J 7 bases, with 12 bases left between them. Germline CDR1 and CDR2: SGHDN and FVKESK. The CDR3 loop spans 14 amino acids. CDR3 sequence reads: CASSQDLTASGYTF. CDR3 nucleotide sequence: TGTGCCAGCAGCCAAGATCTGACAGCAAGTGGCTACACCTTC.

This clone is a singleton in its sample. The chain employs TRBV5-4 and TRBJ2-1; TRBD1 agrees at 10 bases. Germline loops: CDR1 SGHNT, CDR2 YYREEE (reference sequence). The length of the CDR3 is 15 residues. V lost 3 bases, J lost 6 bases, and 6 bases stayed unmatched. CDR3 DNA: TGTGCCAGCAGCTACCCGGGACAGGGGAGCAATGAGCAGTTCTTC. Translation: CASSYPGQGSNEQFF.

The chain links TRBV7-6 to TRBJ2-3, with D uncertain. Between the trimmed V and J ends, which lost 3 bases and 2 bases, there was a span of 12 bases. There are 15 residues in the CDR3. Germline CDR1 SGHVS, CDR2 FNYEAQ. CDR3 DNA: TGTGCCAGCAGCTTTGGTGGAGACCTCACAGATACGCAGTATTTT. Encoded protein: CASSFGGDLTDTQYF.

V usage is TRBV28 and J usage is TRBJ2-7, with D possibly matching TRBD2 (6 bases). Germline V gene lookup returns CDR1 MDHEN and CDR2 SYDVKM. V was trimmed by 5 bases and J by 7 bases, leaving 21 bases between them. The CDR3 is 15 amino acids. The chain's CDR3 is CASSTQGRGAREQYF. The CDR3 DNA is TGTGCCAGCAGTACCCAGGGACGCGGGGCCCGAGAGCAGTACTTC.

V usage is TRBV5-1 and J usage is TRBJ2-1; TRBD2 matches at 10 bases. The J segment lost 5 bases and the V segment lost 5 bases, leaving 4 bases of the junction unmatched. Germline CDR1 reads SGHRS; CDR2 reads YFSETQ. The CDR3 consists of 14 residues. DNA of the CDR3: TGCGCCAGCAGAGGGCTAGCGGGGGACAATGAGCAGTTCTTC. The encoded protein is CASRGLAGDNEQFF.

The rearrangement joins TRBV12-3 or TRBV12-4 to TRBJ2-1; TRBD1 matches 9 bases. J was trimmed by 10 bases and V by 5 bases; bases with no gene match: 3. CDR3 length: 12 amino acids. For the CDR3, the DNA is TGTGCCAGCAGTCTACAGGGGGCGGAGCAGTTCTTC. Protein product: CASSLQGAEQFF.

The J gene is TRBJ2-3, the V gene TRBV7-3; D is possibly TRBD2 (6 bases). The CDR3 covers 14 residues. Germline V lookup: CDR1 SGHTA, CDR2 FQGTGA. V was cut by 8 bases and J by 4 bases, with 16 bases left in between. CDR3 amino acids: CASAVADKSDTQYF. CDR3 DNA sequence: TGTGCCAGCGCGGTAGCGGACAAATCAGATACGCAGTATTTT. Supplemented by reference TRBV7-3 and TRBJ2-3, the full variable domain reads GAGVSQTPSNKVTEKGKYVELRCDPISGHTALYWYRQSLGQGPEFLIYFQGTGAADDSGLPNDRFFAVRPEGSVSTLKIQRTERGDSAVYLCASAVADKSDTQYFGPGTRLTVL.

The chain is built from TRBV7-2 and TRBJ1-3; 9 nucleotides line up with TRBD1. Germline V gene lookup returns CDR1 SGHTA and CDR2 FQGNSA. The V and J ends lost 4 bases and 7 bases, in that order; junction bases with no gene match: 11. The CDR3 runs to 16 residues. In DNA, the CDR3 is TGTGCCAGCAGCTATCAGGGGCCCGGGACAGGGAACACCATATATTTT. This gives the protein CASSYQGPGTGNTIYF.

V and J are TRBV7-9 and TRBJ2-1; no definite D call. The length of the CDR3 is 11 residues. V was trimmed by 2 bases and J by 9 bases, leaving 5 bases between them. CDR1 is SEHNR and CDR2 is FQNEAQ in the germline V gene (reference sequence). CDR3 nucleotide sequence: TGTGCCAGCAGCTTATCTACTGAGCAGTTCTTC. Translating gives CASSLSTEQFF. Based on the CDR3 plus reference TRBV7-9 and TRBJ2-1, the full variable domain is DTGVSQNPRHKITKRGQNVTFRCDPISEHNRLYWYRQTLGQGPEFLTYFQNEAQLEKSRLLSDRFSAERPKGSFSTLEIQRTEQGDSAMYLCASSLSTEQFFGPGTRLTVL.

The V call is TRBV6-4, the J call TRBJ2-3, with TRBD1 matching over 7 bases. This CDR3 region has 13 residues. The V gene's germline CDR1 is MRHNA and CDR2 SNTAGT. Germline trimming cut 6 bases from V and 4 bases from J; bases unmatched to any gene: 4. CDR3 in amino acids: CASSLQGADTQYF. Written as DNA, the CDR3 is TGTGCCAGCAGCCTGCAGGGGGCAGATACGCAGTATTTT.

The chain carries TRBV5-1 and TRBJ1-6; 8 bases match TRBD1. Per the germline V gene, CDR1 is SGHRS and CDR2 is YFSETQ. Losses at the gene ends were 4 bases for V and 7 bases for J; bases not matched to a gene: 7. CDR3 length equals 15 residues. This chain's CDR3 is CASSPMTGANSPLHF. In DNA form, the CDR3 reads TGCGCCAGCAGCCCTATGACAGGGGCGAATTCACCCCTCCACTTT.

The chain couples TRBV7-9 to TRBJ2-3, with D perhaps TRBD1 (5 bases). V lost 7 bases and J 2 bases, leaving 16 bases between the germline ends. Germline-derived CDR1 and CDR2 are SEHNR and FQNEAQ (reference sequence). The CDR3 is 15 residues long. Here the CDR3 DNA reads TGTGCCAGCACCTCTACAACGACAGTCACAGATACGCAGTATTTT. It is translated as CASTSTTTVTDTQYF. The full variable domain, its missing parts supplied by reference TRBV7-9 and TRBJ2-3, is DTGVSQNPRHKITKRGQNVTFRCDPISEHNRLYWYRQTLGQGPEFLTYFQNEAQLEKSRLLSDRFSAERPKGSFSTLEIQRTEQGDSAMYLCASTSTTTVTDTQYFGPGTRLTVL.

In this sample, this clone turned up a few times. The chain has TRBV2 and TRBJ2-2, with 9 bases identical to TRBD2. Germline lookup yields CDR1 SNHLY and CDR2 FYNNEI. This CDR3 region has 14 residues. V lost 6 bases, J lost 5 bases, and 4 bases stayed unmatched. CDR3 protein: CASRRTSETGELFF. As DNA, the CDR3 is TGTGCCAGCAGGCGGACTAGCGAAACCGGGGAGCTGTTTTTT.

This chain links TRBV27 with TRBJ2-1; tentative D call: TRBD2 (7 bases). Trimming stripped 5 bases from V and 4 bases from J, with 18 bases between. Germline-derived CDR1 and CDR2 are MNHEY and SMNVEV (reference sequence). This CDR3 contains 16 residues. The CDR3 nucleotides are TGTGCCAGCAGTGGAGGGGGGGACTGGGGGTACAATGAGCAGTTCTTC. Translation: CASSGGGDWGYNEQFF.

The chain combines TRBV11-2 with TRBJ2-3; D is unresolved. Trimming removed 6 bases from V and 6 bases from J, with 7 bases in between. This CDR3 region has 11 residues. Germline CDR1 SGHAT, CDR2 FQNNGV. In DNA, the CDR3 is TGTGCCAGCAGTGAGCCGGATACGCAGTATTTT. It encodes CASSEPDTQYF.